This section outlines one TCR beta chain sequence together with its context. Its antigen is unidentified. The sample comes from a study of PD-1 blockade in mismatch repair-deficient tumors. Study-wide results and limits: Tumor-resident clones, often absent from pretreatment blood, expanded after pembrolizumab and then contracted.

Sequencing used immunoSEQ multiplex PCR; TCRdb keeps in-frame clones, though not all of them. The table shows about 9,500 clones, with 80% to 95% occurring only once. Time point denoted: approximately nine-day in vitro stimulation with candidate neoantigen peptide 3. Cells were stimulated more than nine days with each of 7 or 8 ELISpot-reactive neoantigens. Unmatched junction bases numbered 6, after V lost 5 bases and J lost 1 base. The germline gives CDR1 SGHVS, CDR2 FNYEAQ. This CDR3 has 16 amino acids. Sequences were derived from cells cultured in vitro, sampled from a patient treated with pembrolizumab. This receptor was identified in an adult with mismatch repair-deficient cancer. This chain connects TRBV7-6 to TRBJ2-2, with TRBD2 matching over 8 bases. CDR3 DNA: TGTGCCAGCAGCCTCGGGACTAGGGGGAACACCGGGGAGCTGTTTTTT. Encoded protein: CASSLGTRGNTGELFF.